This section outlines one T cell receptor beta chain sequence together with its context. Trimming left V 1 base short and J 1 base short, with 17 bases between. Germline values: CDR1 LGHDT, CDR2 YNNKEL (reference sequence). CDR3 length equals 19 residues. The source of the sample is a study of T cells in Graves' hyperthyroidism and ophthalmopathy. Researchers took RNA transcripts and amplified the TCR beta CDR3 regions from them. Using the HTBI primer set, a first-round RT-PCR was run on the TCR CDR3. TCRdb re-analysed the multiplex PCR reads in MiXCR, keeping a single row per CDR3 protein. The repertoire has approximately 400,000 distinct CDR3 sequences, 14% of them found once; the top ten carry around 20%. Active moderate-to-severe ophthalmopathy, Clinical Activity Score at least 3, NOSPECS at least 4, under 3 months' duration. Diagnostic assessment was based on clinical symptoms, serum thyroxine and TRAb, thyroid ultrasound and orbital computed tomography.

The receptor was isolated from a woman aged 25 to 39 with Graves' ophthalmopathy. The rearrangement uses TRBV3-1 and TRBJ2-6; D possibly corresponds to TRBD2 (7 bases). Sequenced input: blood. The CDR3 sequence: CASSQGWAGAMSGANVLTF. The CDR3 DNA reads TGTGCCAGCAGCCAAGGGTGGGCGGGGGCAATGTCTGGGGCCAACGTCCTGACTTTC.